This T cell receptor beta chain derives from a study of control samples from healthy donors and cancer patients. Germline V lookup: CDR1 SGHNT, CDR2 YYREEE (reference sequence). The CDR3 extends over 15 amino acids. With 2 bases removed from V and 1 base from J, the gap between germline ends came to 12 bases. Only in-frame clones appear in the TCRdb table, and some are missing; sequencing was by immunoSEQ multiplex PCR. The data show roughly 450,000 clones, more than 80% seen once. The sample taken for sequencing was PBMCs. This receptor was obtained from a man aged 40-55 years with head and neck cancer. The genes are TRBV5-4 and TRBJ1-1; no reliable D call. This chain's CDR3 is CASSFLGVGNTEAFF. CDR3 in DNA: TGTGCCAGCAGCTTTCTCGGGGTTGGGAACACTGAAGCTTTCTTT.